The clone carrying this TCR beta chain was observed a few times. No antigen is known for it. The data stem from a study of beta chain features in type 1 diabetes. Study findings and constraints: Among all four CD4+ subsets, Type 1 diabetes patients had TCRB CDR3s that were moderately but significantly shorter. Compared to healthy donors, patients appeared to have naive, central memory and Treg TCRB repertoires that were more alike.

Trimming removed 1 base at V and 3 bases at J, with 6 bases between. Germline V gene sequence: CDR1 SGHVS, CDR2 FQNEAQ. The CDR3 loop spans 13 amino acids. Sorted populations were all over 95% pure. Every bit of the isolated RNA underwent reverse transcription, so sequencing read expressed TCRB transcripts. Measured with immunoSEQ multiplex PCR; TCRdb has only the in-frame clones, and not every one. Here the sample spans approximately 730,000 clones, 10% to 15% being singletons. The TCR originated in a man in his late teens or twenties with type 1 diabetes. The genes are TRBV7-8 and TRBJ1-1; TRBD1 is a possible D gene (6 bases). Specimen: naive CD4+ T cells from blood. This chain's CDR3 is CASSLGTDTEAFF. CDR3 nucleotide sequence: TGTGCCAGCAGCTTAGGGACAGACACTGAAGCTTTCTTT.